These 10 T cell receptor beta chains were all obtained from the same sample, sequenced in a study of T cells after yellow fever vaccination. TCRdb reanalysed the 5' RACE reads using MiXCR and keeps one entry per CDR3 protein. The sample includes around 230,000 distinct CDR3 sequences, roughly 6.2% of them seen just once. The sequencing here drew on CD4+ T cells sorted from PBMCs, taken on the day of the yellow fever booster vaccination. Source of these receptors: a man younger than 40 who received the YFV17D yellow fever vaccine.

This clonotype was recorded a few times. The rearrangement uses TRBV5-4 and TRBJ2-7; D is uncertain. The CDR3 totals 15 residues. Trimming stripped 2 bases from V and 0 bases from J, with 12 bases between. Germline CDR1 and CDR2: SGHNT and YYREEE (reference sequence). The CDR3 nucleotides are TGTGCCAGCAGCTTTGGGCAGCTATCCTCCTACGAGCAGTACTTC. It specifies CASSFGQLSSYEQYF.

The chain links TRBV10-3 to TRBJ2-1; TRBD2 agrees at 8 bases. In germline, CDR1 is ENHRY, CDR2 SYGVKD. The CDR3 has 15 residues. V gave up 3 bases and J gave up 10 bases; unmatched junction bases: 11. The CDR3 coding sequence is TGTGCCATCAGTGACGCCGGGACTAGGGATAGAGAGCAGTTCTTC. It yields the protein CAISDAGTRDREQFF.

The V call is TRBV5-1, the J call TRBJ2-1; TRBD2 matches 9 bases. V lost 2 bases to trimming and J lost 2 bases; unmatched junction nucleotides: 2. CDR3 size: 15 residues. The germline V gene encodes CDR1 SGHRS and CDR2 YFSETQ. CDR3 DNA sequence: TGCGCCAGCAGCTTATCTAGCGGGGCCTACAATGAGCAGTTCTTC. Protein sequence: CASSLSSGAYNEQFF.

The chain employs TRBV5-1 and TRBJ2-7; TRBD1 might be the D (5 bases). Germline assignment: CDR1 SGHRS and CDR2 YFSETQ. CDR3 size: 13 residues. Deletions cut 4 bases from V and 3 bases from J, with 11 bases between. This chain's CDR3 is CASSILQDYEQYF. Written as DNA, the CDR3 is TGCGCCAGCAGCATATTACAGGACTACGAGCAGTACTTC.

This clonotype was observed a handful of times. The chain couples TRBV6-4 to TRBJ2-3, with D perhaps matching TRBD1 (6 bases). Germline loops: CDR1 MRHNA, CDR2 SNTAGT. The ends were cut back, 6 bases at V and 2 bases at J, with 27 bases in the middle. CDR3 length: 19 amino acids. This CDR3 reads CASRSYTPSQGMNTDTQYF. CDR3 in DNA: TGTGCCAGCAGGTCATACACCCCCAGCCAGGGGATGAACACAGATACGCAGTATTTT.

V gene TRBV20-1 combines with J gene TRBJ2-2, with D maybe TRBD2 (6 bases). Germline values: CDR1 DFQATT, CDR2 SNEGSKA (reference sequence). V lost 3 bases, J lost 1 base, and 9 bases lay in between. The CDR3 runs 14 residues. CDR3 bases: TGCAGTGCTAGCCCGGGAGAGAACACCGGGGAGCTGTTTTTT. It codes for CSASPGENTGELFF.

The CDR3 sequence is CSVTRELGTEAFF. The CDR3 DNA is TGCAGCGTTACCAGGGAGTTAGGCACTGAAGCTTTCTTT. This rearrangement joins TRBV29-1 to TRBJ1-1; D might be TRBD1 (5 bases). The CDR3 is 13 residues long. Trimming removed 5 bases at V and 4 bases at J, with 14 bases between. In germline, CDR1 is SQVTM, CDR2 ANQGSEA. The entire variable domain, with the rest obtained from reference TRBV29-1 and TRBJ1-1, is as follows: SAVISQKPSRDICQRGTSLTIQCQVDSQVTMMFWYRQQPGQSLTLIATANQGSEATYESGFVIDKFPISRPNLTFSTLTVSNMSPEDSSIYLCSVTRELGTEAFFGQGTRLTVV.

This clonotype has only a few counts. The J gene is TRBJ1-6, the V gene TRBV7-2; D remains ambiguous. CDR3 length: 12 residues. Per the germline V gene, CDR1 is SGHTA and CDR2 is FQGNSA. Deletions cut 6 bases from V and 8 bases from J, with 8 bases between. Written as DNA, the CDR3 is TGTGCCAGCAGATTCGGTGATTCACCCCTCCACTTT. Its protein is CASRFGDSPLHF.

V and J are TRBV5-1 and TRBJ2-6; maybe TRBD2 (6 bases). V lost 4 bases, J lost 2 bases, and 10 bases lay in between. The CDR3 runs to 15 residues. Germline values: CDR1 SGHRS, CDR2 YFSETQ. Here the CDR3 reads CASSRRETGANVLTF. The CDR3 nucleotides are TGCGCCAGCAGCCGGAGGGAAACTGGGGCCAACGTCCTGACTTTC.

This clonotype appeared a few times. CDR3 region: CASSIIFAGGPGEQFF. In DNA, the CDR3 is TGTGCCAGTAGTATAATTTTCGCGGGAGGGCCGGGCGAGCAGTTCTTC. The chain uses TRBV19 and TRBJ2-1; 9 bases map to TRBD2. Germline CDR1 reads LNHDA; CDR2 reads SQIVND (reference sequence). V dropped 2 bases and J dropped 10; count of bases not matched to a gene: 12. The CDR3 is made up of 16 amino acids.